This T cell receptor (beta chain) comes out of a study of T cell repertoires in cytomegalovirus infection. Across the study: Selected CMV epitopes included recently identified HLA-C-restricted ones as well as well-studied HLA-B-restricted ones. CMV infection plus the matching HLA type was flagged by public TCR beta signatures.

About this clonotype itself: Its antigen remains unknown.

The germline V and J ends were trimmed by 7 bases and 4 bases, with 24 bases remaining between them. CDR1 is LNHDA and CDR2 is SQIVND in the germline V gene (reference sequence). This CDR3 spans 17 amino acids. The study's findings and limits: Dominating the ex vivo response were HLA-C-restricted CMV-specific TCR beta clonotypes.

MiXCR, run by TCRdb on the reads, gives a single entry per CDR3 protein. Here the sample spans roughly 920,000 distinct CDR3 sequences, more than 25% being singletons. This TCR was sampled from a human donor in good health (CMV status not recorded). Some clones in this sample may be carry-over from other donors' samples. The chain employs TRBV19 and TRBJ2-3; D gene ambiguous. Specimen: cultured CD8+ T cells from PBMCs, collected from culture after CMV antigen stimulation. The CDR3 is CASTIFKVPQWADTQYF. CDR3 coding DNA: TGTGCCAGTACCATTTTCAAGGTACCCCAATGGGCAGATACGCAGTATTTT.